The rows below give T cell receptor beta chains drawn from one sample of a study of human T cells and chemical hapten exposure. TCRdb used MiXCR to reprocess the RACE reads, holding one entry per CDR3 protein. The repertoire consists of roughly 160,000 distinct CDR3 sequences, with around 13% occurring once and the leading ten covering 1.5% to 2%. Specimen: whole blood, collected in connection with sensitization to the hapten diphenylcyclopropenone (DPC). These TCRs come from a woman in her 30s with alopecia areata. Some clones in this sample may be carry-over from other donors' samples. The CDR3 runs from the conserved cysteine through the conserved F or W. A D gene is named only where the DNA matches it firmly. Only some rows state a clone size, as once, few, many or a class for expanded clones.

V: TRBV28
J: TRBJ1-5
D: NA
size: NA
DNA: TGTGCCAGCAGTTTTCCCGGGTTGAATCAGCCCCAGCATTTT
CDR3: CASSFPGLNQPQHF

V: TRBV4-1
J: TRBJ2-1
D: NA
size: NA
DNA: TGCGCCAGCAGCCAAGCCCCTTTCTATGAGCAGTTCTTC
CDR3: CASSQAPFYEQFF

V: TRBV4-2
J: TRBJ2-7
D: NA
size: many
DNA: TGTGCCAGCAGCCAAGTTAGTAGTGACTACGAGCAGTACTTC
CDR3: CASSQVSSDYEQYF

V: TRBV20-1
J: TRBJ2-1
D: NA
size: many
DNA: TGCAGTGCTAGACAGCCGCTCTACAATGAGCAGTTCTTC
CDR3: CSARQPLYNEQFF

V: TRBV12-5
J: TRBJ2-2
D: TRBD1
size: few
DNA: TGTGCTAGTGGGACCGGGACAGGTTTCACCGGGGAGCTGTTTTTT
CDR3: CASGTGTGFTGELFF

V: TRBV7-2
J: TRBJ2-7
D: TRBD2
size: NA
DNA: TGTGCCAGCAGCTTCGGAGGTAGCGGGATATCCTCCTACGAGCAGTACTTC
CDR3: CASSFGGSGISSYEQYF

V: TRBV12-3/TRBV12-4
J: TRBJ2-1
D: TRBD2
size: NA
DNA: TGTGCCAGCAGTACCCAGCTAGCGGGAGGGAATGAGCAGTTCTTC
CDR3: CASSTQLAGGNEQFF

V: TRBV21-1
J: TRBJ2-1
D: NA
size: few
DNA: TGTGCCAGCAGCATGTCACTAGCGGGAGTGGGCAATGAGCAGTTCTTC
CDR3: CASSMSLAGVGNEQFF

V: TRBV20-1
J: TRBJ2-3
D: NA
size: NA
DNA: TGCAGTGCTACCTACGGGGCAGGGGGCACAGATACGCAGTATTTT
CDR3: CSATYGAGGTDTQYF

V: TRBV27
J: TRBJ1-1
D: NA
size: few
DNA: TGTGCCAGCAGTCAGAGGTCGGGTTTGAACACTGAAGCTTTCTTT
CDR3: CASSQRSGLNTEAFF

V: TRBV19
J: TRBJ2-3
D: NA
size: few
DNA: TGTGCCAGTAGCCCCTTGAGTGGGGATACGCAGTATTTT
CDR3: CASSPLSGDTQYF

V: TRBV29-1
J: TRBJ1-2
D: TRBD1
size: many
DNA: TGCAGCGTTGCGACAGGGAACTATGGCTACACCTTC
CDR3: CSVATGNYGYTF

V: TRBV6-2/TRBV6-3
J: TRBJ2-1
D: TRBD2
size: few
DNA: TGTGCCAGCAGTCTTGGACTAGTCTCGGCTGAGCAGTTCTTC
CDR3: CASSLGLVSAEQFF

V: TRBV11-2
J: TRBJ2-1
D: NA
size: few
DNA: TGTGCCAGCAGCCCCGGACTGAGTTCCTACAATGAGCAGTTCTTC
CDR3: CASSPGLSSYNEQFF

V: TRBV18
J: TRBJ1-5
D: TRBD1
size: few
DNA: TGTGCCAGCTCACCGGGGGGACAGGGTAATCAGCCCCAGCATTTT
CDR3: CASSPGGQGNQPQHF

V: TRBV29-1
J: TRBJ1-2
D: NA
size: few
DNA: TGCAGCGTTGATTTTCCAGACAACTATGGCTACACCTTC
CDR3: CSVDFPDNYGYTF

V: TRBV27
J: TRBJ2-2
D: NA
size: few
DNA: TGTGCCAGCAGTTGGGGTCCCGGGGAGCTGTTTTTT
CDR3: CASSWGPGELFF

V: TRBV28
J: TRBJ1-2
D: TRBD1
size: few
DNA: TGTGCCAGCCGGGACAGTTCTAACTATGGCTACACCTTC
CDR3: CASRDSSNYGYTF

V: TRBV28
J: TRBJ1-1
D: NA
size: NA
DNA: TGTGCCAGCAAGCGGGAAACAGGTGTTGGTGGCACTGAAGCTTTCTTT
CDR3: CASKRETGVGGTEAFF

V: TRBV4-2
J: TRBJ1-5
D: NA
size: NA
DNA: TGTGCCAGCAGCCAAGAGCCCAGTAATAGCAATCAGCCCCAGCATTTT
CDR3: CASSQEPSNSNQPQHF

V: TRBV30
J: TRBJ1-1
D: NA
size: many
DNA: TGTGCCTGGAGTGTACAGTGGAACACTGAAGCTTTCTTT
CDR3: CAWSVQWNTEAFF

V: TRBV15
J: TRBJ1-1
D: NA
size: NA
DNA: TGTGTCACCACAACAGGGTATCAGAACACTGAAGCTTTCTTT
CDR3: CVTTTGYQNTEAFF

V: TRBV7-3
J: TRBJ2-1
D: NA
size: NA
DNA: TGTGCCAGCAGCTTCCAAGTTCACAATGAGCAGTTCTTC
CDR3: CASSFQVHNEQFF

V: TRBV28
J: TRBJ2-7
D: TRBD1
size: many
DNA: TGTGCCACCATGACAGGGCCCTACGAGCAGTACTTC
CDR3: CATMTGPYEQYF

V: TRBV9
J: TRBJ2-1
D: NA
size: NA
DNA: TGTGCCAGCAGCGTGTCGGGTCGTGAGCAGTTCTTC
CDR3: CASSVSGREQFF

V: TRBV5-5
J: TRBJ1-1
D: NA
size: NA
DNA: TGTGCCAGCAGCTTGATAGGTGGTGAGGCTTTCTTT
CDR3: CASSLIGGEAFF

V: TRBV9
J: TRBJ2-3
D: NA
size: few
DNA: TGTGCCAGCAGCGTAAGGCTAGCAACAGATACGCAGTATTTT
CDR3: CASSVRLATDTQYF

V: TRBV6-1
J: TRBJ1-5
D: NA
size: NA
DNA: TGTGCCAGCAGTGAAGCCCGGGAGTATAGCAATCAGCCCCAGCATTTT
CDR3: CASSEAREYSNQPQHF

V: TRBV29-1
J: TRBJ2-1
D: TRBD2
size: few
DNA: TGCAGCGTTTACCCTACGGGGGGTTTTTACAATGAGCAGTTCTTC
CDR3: CSVYPTGGFYNEQFF

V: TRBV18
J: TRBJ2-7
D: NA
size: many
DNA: TGTGCCAGCTCACCGTCCCTGTACGAGCAGTACTTC
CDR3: CASSPSLYEQYF

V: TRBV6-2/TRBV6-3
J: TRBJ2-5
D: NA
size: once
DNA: TGTGCCAGCAGTTACTTGCAGCAGCATAGGCAAGAGACCGTGGCCCAGTACTTC
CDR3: CASSYLQQHRQETVAQYF

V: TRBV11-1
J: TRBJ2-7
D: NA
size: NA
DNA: TGTGCCAGCAGCTTAGGCCTCCGCTCCTACGAGCAGTACTTC
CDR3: CASSLGLRSYEQYF

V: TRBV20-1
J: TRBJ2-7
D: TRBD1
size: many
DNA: TGCAGTGTTCGGACAGGGAGGTACGAGCAGTACTTC
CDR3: CSVRTGRYEQYF

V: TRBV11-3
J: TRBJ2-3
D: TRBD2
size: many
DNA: TGTGCCAGCAGCTCCCTTGCGGGGGGCACAGATACGCAGTATTTT
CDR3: CASSSLAGGTDTQYF

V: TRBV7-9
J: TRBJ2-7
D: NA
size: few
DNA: TGTGCCAGCAGCTTACGAGACGGAGCAATGGGGCAGTACTTC
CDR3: CASSLRDGAMGQYF

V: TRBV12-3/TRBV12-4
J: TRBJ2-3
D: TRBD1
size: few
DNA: TGTGCCAGCAGACTGGGACAGACTAGCACAGATACGCAGTATTTT
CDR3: CASRLGQTSTDTQYF